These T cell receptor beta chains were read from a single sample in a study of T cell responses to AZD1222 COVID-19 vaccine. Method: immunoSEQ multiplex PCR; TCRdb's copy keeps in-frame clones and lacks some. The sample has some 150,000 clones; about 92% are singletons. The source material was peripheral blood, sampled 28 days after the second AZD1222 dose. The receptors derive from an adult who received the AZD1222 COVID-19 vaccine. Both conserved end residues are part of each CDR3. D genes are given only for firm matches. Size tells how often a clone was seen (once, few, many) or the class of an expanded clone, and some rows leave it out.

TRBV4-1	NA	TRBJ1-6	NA	CASSPLSGEANSPLHF	TGCGCCAGCAGCCCTCTTTCAGGGGAGGCTAATTCACCCCTCCACTTT
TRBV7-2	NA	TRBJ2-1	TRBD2	CASSLERGPNNEQFF	TGTGCCAGCAGCTTAGAGCGGGGGCCTAACAATGAGCAGTTCTTC
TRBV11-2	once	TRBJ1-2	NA	CASSLDRGGKGYTF	TGTGCCAGCAGCTTAGATCGTGGGGGAAAAGGCTACACCTTC
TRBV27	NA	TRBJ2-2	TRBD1	CASSFPGTAGELFF	TGTGCCAGCAGTTTCCCCGGGACAGCCGGGGAGCTGTTTTTT
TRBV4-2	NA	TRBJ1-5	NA	CASSQGGTLTQPQHF	TGTGCCAGCAGCCAAGGCGGAACATTAACCCAGCCCCAGCATTTT
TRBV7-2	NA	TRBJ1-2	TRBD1	CASSLTQGVGYGYTF	TGTGCCAGCAGCTTGACCCAGGGGGTCGGCTATGGCTACACCTTC
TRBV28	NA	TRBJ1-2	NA	CASSDRFFGYTF	TGTGCCAGCAGCGACAGGTTCTTTGGCTACACCTTC
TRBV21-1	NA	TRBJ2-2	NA	CASSWGSNGELFF	TGTGCCAGCAGCTGGGGGAGCAACGGGGAGCTGTTTTTT
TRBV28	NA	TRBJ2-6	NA	CASSLEGAGANVLTF	TGTGCCAGCAGTTTAGAGGGGGCTGGGGCCAACGTCCTGACTTTC
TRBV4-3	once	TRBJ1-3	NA	CASSLQIGAGNTIYF	TGCGCCAGCAGCCTTCAGATCGGGGCTGGAAACACCATATATTTT
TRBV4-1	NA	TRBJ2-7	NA	CASSPKGPTYEQYF	TGCGCCAGCAGCCCAAAGGGACCTACCTACGAGCAGTACTTC
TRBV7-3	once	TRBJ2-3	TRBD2	CASSLNPGLAGVYPDTDTQYF	TGTGCCAGCAGCTTAAACCCGGGACTAGCGGGAGTGTACCCGGATACAGATACGCAGTATTTT
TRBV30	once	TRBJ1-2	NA	CAWSLGGYGYTF	TGTGCCTGGAGCCTAGGGGGTTATGGCTACACCTTC
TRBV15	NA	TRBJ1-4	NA	CATSSRANEKLFF	TGTGCCACCAGCTCCCGAGCTAATGAAAAACTGTTTTTT
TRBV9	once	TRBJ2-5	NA	CASSVALSVDPGSETQYF	TGTGCCAGCAGCGTAGCTCTTTCGGTGGACCCAGGCTCAGAGACCCAGTACTTC